The table lists the clone carrying this T cell receptor beta chain with many counts. Antigen unknown. V lost 6 bases and J lost 2; bases outside the gene matches: 8. Germline CDR1 reads SGHDN; CDR2 reads FVKESK. The CDR3 sequence is 15 residues long. The data originate from a study of OX40 agonist ivuxolimab in advanced cancers. Study-level background: Those enrolled were 82.7% male, with a mean age of about 66 years and ages from about 20 to 85.

Broader study findings: Nonresponders, in some cases, also had low normalized T-cell clonal expansion. The study found that CD8+ T cells averaged more expanded clones than CD4+.

The study sampled blood at baseline, cycle 4 day 1, and cycle 7 day 1. This table comes from immunoSEQ multiplex PCR, and its TCRdb copy is limited to in-frame clones, with some not included. Of 40,000 to 60,000 clones detected, approximately 95% appear once; the ten largest clones hold roughly 22%. The rearrangement joins TRBV14 to TRBJ2-7; 9 bases are shared with TRBD1. The input for sequencing was CD4+ or CD8+ T cells sorted from blood, taken in a trial of the OX40 agonist ivuxolimab. The TCR originated in an adult with an advanced solid tumor such as melanoma, head and neck, liver or kidney cancer. The CDR3 DNA follows: TGTGCCAGCAGAAAAACGGGACAGGGTACCTACGAGCAGTACTTC. It is translated as CASRKTGQGTYEQYF. Variable domain in full (rest from reference TRBV14 and TRBJ2-7): EAGVTQFPSHSVIEKGQTVTLRCDPISGHDNLYWYRRVMGKEIKFLLHFVKESKQDESGMPNNRFLAERTGGTYSTLKVQPAELEDSGVYFCASRKTGQGTYEQYFGPGTRLTVT.